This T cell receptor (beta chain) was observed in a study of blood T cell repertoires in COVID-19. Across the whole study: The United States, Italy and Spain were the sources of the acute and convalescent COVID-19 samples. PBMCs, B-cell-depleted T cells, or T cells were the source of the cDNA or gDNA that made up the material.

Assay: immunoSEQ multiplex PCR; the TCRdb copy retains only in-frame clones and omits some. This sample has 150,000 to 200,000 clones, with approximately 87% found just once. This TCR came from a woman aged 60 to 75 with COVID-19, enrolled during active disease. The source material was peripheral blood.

The CDR3 protein is CATSIEVRNSPLHF. The CDR3 DNA reads TGTGCCACCAGCATCGAGGTACGGAATTCACCCCTCCACTTT. The chain is built from TRBV15 and TRBJ1-6; D gene uncertain. CDR1 and CDR2 from the germline V gene are LNHNV and YYDKDF (reference sequence). This CDR3 has 14 amino acids. Trimming took 4 bases from V and 7 from J, leaving 11 bases between them.